This paragraph reports one TCR beta chain. Its antigen has not been determined. Base qualities were left out, and no much larger clone turns up one base away. CDR1 and CDR2, looked up from the germline V gene, are MDHEN and SYDVKM. A distance of 15 bases separates the germline ends of V and J, which lose 7 bases and 3 bases respectively. From its cysteine to its phenylalanine, the CDR3 spans 15 amino acids. Just the 45-base CDR3 DNA is kept, in frame starting at base 1. The sample is drawn from a study of technical replicates of blood from four donors (dated 2017 in TCRdb). Library generation was performed with the immunoSEQ multiplex PCR assay. Imported from immuneACCESS, the table was reduced by TCRdb to in-frame sequences with V and J called. These copies leave out some clones; in studies compared against another copy, an unresolved V gene accounts for under half, and the cause of the remainder is not known. Present in this sample are more than 80,000 clones, 90% to 97% of which were seen just once. The ten top clones hold 0.23% of the sample.

The chain uses TRBV28 and TRBJ1-4, with a weak D call of TRBD1 (5 bases match). The sequenced material came from T cells isolated from PBMCs. The source is a human donor in good health. In nucleotide form, the sequence is TGTGCCAGCAATGATCTACAGGTTGCTAATGAAAAACTGTTTTTT. It translates as CASNDLQVANEKLFF.